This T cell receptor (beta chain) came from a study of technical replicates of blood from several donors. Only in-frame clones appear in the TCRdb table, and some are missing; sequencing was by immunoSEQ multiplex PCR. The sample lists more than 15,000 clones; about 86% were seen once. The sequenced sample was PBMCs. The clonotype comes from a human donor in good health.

Here the CDR3 DNA reads TGTGCCAGCAGCGTACGACTAGCGGGAGTCGATGAGCAGTTCTTC. This sequence encodes CASSVRLAGVDEQFF. V usage is TRBV9 and J usage is TRBJ2-1; 12 nucleotides match TRBD2. Germline V lookup: CDR1 SGDLS, CDR2 YYNGEE. V dropped 1 base and J dropped 8; count of bases not matched to a gene: 4. This CDR3 region has 15 residues.